This passage covers 9 T cell receptor beta chains from one sample sequenced in a study of control samples from healthy donors and cancer patients. This table comes from immunoSEQ multiplex PCR, and its TCRdb copy is limited to in-frame clones, with some not included. The table shows about 150,000 clones, with approximately 91% occurring only once. Sequenced input: blood. These receptors originate from a woman between 40 and 55 years old in good health.

The genes are TRBV6-5 and TRBJ1-6; tentative D call: TRBD1 (5 bases). The CDR3 sequence is 14 residues long. With 7 bases removed from V and 10 bases from J, the gap between germline ends came to 17 bases. Germline assignment: CDR1 MNHEY and CDR2 SVGAGI. DNA for the CDR3: TGTGCCAGCAAGCCTGGCAGGGACGGCTCACCCCTCCACTTT. Protein: CASKPGRDGSPLHF.

The chain employs TRBV4-1 and TRBJ1-1, with D perhaps matching TRBD1 (5 bases). V was clipped by 0 bases and J by 1 base, with 15 bases between them. Germline values: CDR1 MGHRA, CDR2 YSYEKL. CDR3 length: 17 residues. CDR3 nucleotide sequence: TGCGCCAGCAGCCAAGAGGGGATAACTAGGGGGAACACTGAAGCTTTCTTT. As protein: CASSQEGITRGNTEAFF.

The V gene is TRBV28, the J gene TRBJ1-2, with 7 positions matching TRBD1. This CDR3 is 14 amino acids long. The V gene end was trimmed by 10 bases and the J gene end by 3 bases; junction bases not matched to a gene: 11. CDR1 and CDR2 (germline): MDHEN, SYDVKM. The CDR3 coding sequence is TGTGCCACCAGGGGGGCAGGGAGGGACTATGGCTACACCTTC. Translation: CATRGAGRDYGYTF.

The chain has TRBV5-1 and TRBJ2-5; D might be TRBD1 or TRBD2, each matching 6 bases. Per the germline V gene, CDR1 is SGHRS and CDR2 is YFSETQ. Between the trimmed V and J ends, which lost 0 bases and 5 bases, there was a span of 11 bases. The CDR3 loop spans 14 amino acids. This CDR3 reads CASSLAIGGETQYF. CDR3 in DNA: TGCGCCAGCAGCTTGGCCATAGGGGGGGAGACCCAGTACTTC.

The chain links TRBV2 to TRBJ2-6, with 9 bases aligning to TRBD1. The CDR3 extends over 19 amino acids. V shed 6 bases and J 0 bases; nucleotides not matched to a gene: 12. Germline-derived CDR1 and CDR2 are SNHLY and FYNNEI. The CDR3, as DNA: TGTGCCAGCAGCACAGGGGGCGGTGACCCCTCCTCTGGGGCCAACGTCCTGACTTTC. Residues: CASSTGGGDPSSGANVLTF. The full variable domain, completed using reference TRBV2 and TRBJ2-6, is EPEVTQTPSHQVTQMGQEVILRCVPISNHLYFYWYRQILGQKVEFLVSFYNNEISEKSEIFDDQFSVERPDGSNFTLKIRSTKLEDSAMYFCASSTGGGDPSSGANVLTFGAGSRLTVL.

For this clone: The same CDR3 is also encoded by other DNA sequences in this sample. CDR3 protein: CASSPPKGTNTGELFF. The CDR3 bases are TGTGCCAGCTCACCACCCAAGGGCACGAACACCGGGGAGCTGTTTTTT. The chain recombines TRBV18 with TRBJ2-2; D unclear. V lost 0 bases and J 0 bases, leaving 8 bases between the germline ends. The germline CDR1 and CDR2 sequences are KGHSH and LQKENI. CDR3 length: 16 amino acids.

The chain has TRBV9 and TRBJ2-3; D is perhaps TRBD2 (5 bases). Germline V gene sequence: CDR1 SGDLS, CDR2 YYNGEE. V dropped 0 bases and J dropped 1 base, with 9 bases sitting between them. The CDR3 runs 15 residues. The CDR3, as DNA: TGTGCCAGCAGCGTAGGAGGGCCGGGCACAGATACGCAGTATTTT. Translated: CASSVGGPGTDTQYF.

This clone was observed a handful of times. The rearrangement joins TRBV3-1 (or the pseudogene TRBV3-2) to TRBJ2-7; possible D gene TRBD2, 5 bases. Germline CDR1 reads LGHDT; CDR2 reads YNNKEL (reference sequence). The V and J ends lost 4 bases and 2 bases respectively, with 18 bases between them. The CDR3 is made up of 16 amino acids. CDR3 region: CASSRYGGLPTYEQYF. CDR3 bases: TGTGCCAGCAGCCGGTACGGCGGGCTACCAACCTACGAGCAGTACTTC.

The rearrangement uses TRBV20-1 and TRBJ2-3; 8 bases match TRBD2. J was trimmed by 0 bases and V by 3 bases; bases with no gene match: 11. CDR1 and CDR2 (germline): DFQATT, SNEGSKA (reference sequence). The CDR3 runs 17 residues. Written as DNA, the CDR3 is TGCAGTGCTAGTTTCCGGGGGGGTCATACAAGCACAGATACGCAGTATTTT. Translated, it gives CSASFRGGHTSTDTQYF.